The sequence of this T cell receptor beta chain was determined in a study of blood T cell repertoires in COVID-19. Germline CDR1 SNHLY, CDR2 FYNNEI. V lost 6 bases and J lost 5, with 11 bases in between. The CDR3 contains 14 residues. TCRdb keeps only in-frame clones here, not all; method: immunoSEQ multiplex PCR. The sample has 220,000 or so clones; approximately 85% are singletons. Sequencing was carried out using peripheral blood. J is TRBJ1-6 and V is TRBV2; no reliable D call. This TCR was recovered from a woman of 80 years or more with COVID-19, enrolled during active disease. The CDR3 protein is CASSESRNNSPLHF. Here the CDR3 DNA reads TGTGCCAGCAGCGAGAGCCGAAATAATTCACCCCTCCACTTT.